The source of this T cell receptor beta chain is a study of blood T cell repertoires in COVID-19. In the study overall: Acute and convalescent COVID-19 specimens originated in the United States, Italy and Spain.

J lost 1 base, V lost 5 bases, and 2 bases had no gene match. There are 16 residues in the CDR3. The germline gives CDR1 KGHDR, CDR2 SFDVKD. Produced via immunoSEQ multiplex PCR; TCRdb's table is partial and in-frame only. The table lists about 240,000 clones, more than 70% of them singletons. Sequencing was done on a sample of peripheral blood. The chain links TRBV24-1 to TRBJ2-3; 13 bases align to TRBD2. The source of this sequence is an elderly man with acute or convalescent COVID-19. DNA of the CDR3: TGTGCCACCAGTGCAGGGACTAGCGGGGGCACAGATACGCAGTATTTT. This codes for CATSAGTSGGTDTQYF.